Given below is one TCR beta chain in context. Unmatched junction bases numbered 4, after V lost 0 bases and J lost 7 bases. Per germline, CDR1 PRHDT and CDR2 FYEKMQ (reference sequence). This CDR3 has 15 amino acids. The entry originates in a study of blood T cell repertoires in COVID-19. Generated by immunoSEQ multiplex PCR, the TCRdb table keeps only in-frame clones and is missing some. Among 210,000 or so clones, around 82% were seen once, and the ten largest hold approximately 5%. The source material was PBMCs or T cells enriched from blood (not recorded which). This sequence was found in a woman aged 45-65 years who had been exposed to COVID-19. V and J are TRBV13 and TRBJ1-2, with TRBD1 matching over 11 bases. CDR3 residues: CASSLGRGTGGGYTF. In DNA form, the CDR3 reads TGTGCCAGCAGCTTAGGCCGGGGGACAGGGGGTGGCTACACCTTC.